This is a list of T cell receptor beta chains from one sample in a study of shared clonotypes between healthy human individuals. Data came from immunoSEQ multiplex PCR; TCRdb stores just in-frame clones and leaves some out. The data hold approximately 2,000,000 clones, with around 93% observed a single time. Sample: naive CD8+ T cells from PBMCs. The receptors shown here come from a man younger than 35 in good health. Some clones in this sample may be carry-over from other donors' samples. Both conserved end residues are part of each CDR3. The D gene is left open where the match is weak. The size field is filled for only some rows; it gives once, few, many or a size class.

v_gene	abundance	d_gene	j_gene	CDR3nt	CDR3aa
TRBV5-4	.	.	TRBJ2-5	TGTGCCAGCAGCTTATCGGACCCAAGTCAAGAGACCCAGTACTTC	CASSLSDPSQETQYF
TRBV27	.	.	TRBJ2-3	TGTGCCAGCAGTTTATTTCTTGGATCCCTCGCAGATACGCAGTATTTT	CASSLFLGSLADTQYF
TRBV10-3	.	.	TRBJ1-3	TGTGCCATCCGGGGACTCACCAAAGGGGCTGGAAACACCATATATTTT	CAIRGLTKGAGNTIYF
TRBV29-1	once	.	TRBJ2-5	TGCAGCGTTGTTGGGCAGAATGTTGCCCAGTACTTC	CSVVGQNVAQYF
TRBV29-1	once	TRBD1	TRBJ2-7	TGCAGCGGTGAGGACAGGTCGGGGGAGCAGTACTTC	CSGEDRSGEQYF
TRBV10-3	once	.	TRBJ1-2	TGTGCCATCAGTGAGGTGACAGTAAACTATGGCTACACCTTC	CAISEVTVNYGYTF
TRBV7-8	.	.	TRBJ2-1	TGTGCCAGCAAGGTCGGGTCTCCTCCCACTGAGCAGTTCTTC	CASKVGSPPTEQFF
TRBV7-9	once	.	TRBJ2-1	TGTGCCAGCAGCCCCCCGCAGACTAGCTACAATGAGCAGTTCTTC	CASSPPQTSYNEQFF
TRBV28	.	TRBD1	TRBJ1-1	TGTGCCAGCAGTTACAGGGGACCCACTGAAGCTTTCTTT	CASSYRGPTEAFF
TRBV4-1	.	.	TRBJ1-1	TGCGCCAGCAGGCCACTTAGCTTTGCGGGTGTCACTGAAGCTTTCTTT	CASRPLSFAGVTEAFF
TRBV28	.	TRBD1	TRBJ1-2	TGTGCCAGCAGTTTACCGGGGGACAGAAACTATGGCTACACCTTC	CASSLPGDRNYGYTF
TRBV27	.	TRBD1	TRBJ2-1	TGTGCCAGCAGTCAATTACGGACAGGCGGCCGGAATGAGCAGTTCTTC	CASSQLRTGGRNEQFF